The present entry profiles one T cell receptor beta chain with its context. The antigen is undetermined. These data are taken from a study of CD8 T cells in ankylosing spondylitis. TCRdb redid the calling of the 5' RACE reads with MiXCR, one entry per CDR3 protein. The sample has about 170,000 distinct CDR3 sequences; around 19% are singletons. Notes on the study in general: Before this, some motif variants had been reported in reactive arthritis synovial fluid and blood. Ankylosing spondylitis blood appeared to be characterized by a TCR beta motif of several highly homologous variants. In ankylosing spondylitis patients, matched synovial fluid reportedly showed significant enrichment of disease-linked clones.

The CDR3 sequence is 12 residues long. Trimming took 5 bases from V and 11 from J, leaving 15 bases between them. The clonotype was recovered from a male donor with ankylosing spondylitis or in good health (not recorded which). Source material: blood, either unsorted or a sorted T cell fraction (not recorded which). This chain links TRBV12-3 or TRBV12-4 with TRBJ1-1; D not resolved. Written as DNA, the CDR3 is TGTGCCAGCAGTCCAAAGGGTCTGAGGGCTTTCTTT. This gives the protein CASSPKGLRAFF.